This entry is about one TCR beta chain. Its antigen remains unidentified. The source of the sample is a study of shared clonotypes between healthy human individuals. TCRdb's table, derived via immunoSEQ multiplex PCR, lists solely in-frame clones and lacks some. This table holds 600,000 to 750,000 clones, 60% to 80% found once. Study results and caveats: It was the non-shared clonotypes that had lower generation probabilities than clonotypes shared by all four donors.

CD45RA+ naive and CD45RA-negative memory subsets were separated from CD4+ cells. The CDR3 runs to 15 residues. Trimming shortened V by 1 base and J by 0 bases, and 10 bases separated the two germline ends. In germline, CDR1 is SGDLS, CDR2 YYNGEE. The clonotype was recovered from a woman younger than 45 in good health. The sample taken for sequencing was memory CD4+ T cells sorted from blood. Stated subset: CD45RA-negative fraction. The chain has TRBV9 and TRBJ1-2; D ambiguous. The CDR3 reads CASSVSPEANYGYTF. CDR3 nucleotide sequence: TGTGCCAGCAGCGTAAGTCCCGAGGCTAACTATGGCTACACCTTC. The full variable domain, with the rest looked up from reference TRBV9 and TRBJ1-2, is DSGVTQTPKHLITATGQRVTLRCSPRSGDLSVYWYQQSLDQGLQFLIQYYNGEERAKGNILERFSAQQFPDLHSELNLSSLELGDSALYFCASSVSPEANYGYTFGSGTRLTVV.